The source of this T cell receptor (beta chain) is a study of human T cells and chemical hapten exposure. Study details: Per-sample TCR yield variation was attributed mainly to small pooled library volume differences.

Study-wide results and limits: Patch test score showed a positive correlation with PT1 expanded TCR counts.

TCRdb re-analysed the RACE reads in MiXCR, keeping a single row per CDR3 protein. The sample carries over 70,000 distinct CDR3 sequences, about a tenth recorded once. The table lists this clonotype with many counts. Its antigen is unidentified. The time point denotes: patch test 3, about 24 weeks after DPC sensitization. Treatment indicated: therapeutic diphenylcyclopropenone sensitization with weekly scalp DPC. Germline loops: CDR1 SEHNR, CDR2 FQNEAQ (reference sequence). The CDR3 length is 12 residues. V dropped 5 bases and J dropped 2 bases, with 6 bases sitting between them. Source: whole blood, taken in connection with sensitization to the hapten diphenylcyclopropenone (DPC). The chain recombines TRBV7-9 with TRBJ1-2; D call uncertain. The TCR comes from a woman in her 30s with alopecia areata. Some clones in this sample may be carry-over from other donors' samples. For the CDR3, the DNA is TGTGCCAGCAGCGCGGACAACTATGGCTACACCTTC. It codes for CASSADNYGYTF.